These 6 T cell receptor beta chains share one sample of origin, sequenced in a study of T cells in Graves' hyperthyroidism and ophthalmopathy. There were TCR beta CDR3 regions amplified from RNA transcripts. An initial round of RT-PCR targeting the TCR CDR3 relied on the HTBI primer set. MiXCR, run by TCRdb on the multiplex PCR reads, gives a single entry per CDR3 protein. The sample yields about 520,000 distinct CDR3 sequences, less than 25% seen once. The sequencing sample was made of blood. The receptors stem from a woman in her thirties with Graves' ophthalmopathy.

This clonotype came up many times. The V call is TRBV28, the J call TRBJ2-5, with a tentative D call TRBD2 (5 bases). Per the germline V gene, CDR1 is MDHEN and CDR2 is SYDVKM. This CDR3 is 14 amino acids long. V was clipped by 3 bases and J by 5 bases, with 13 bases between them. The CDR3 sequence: CASSLGSPWETQYF. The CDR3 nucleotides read TGTGCCAGCAGTTTGGGGAGTCCATGGGAGACCCAGTACTTC.

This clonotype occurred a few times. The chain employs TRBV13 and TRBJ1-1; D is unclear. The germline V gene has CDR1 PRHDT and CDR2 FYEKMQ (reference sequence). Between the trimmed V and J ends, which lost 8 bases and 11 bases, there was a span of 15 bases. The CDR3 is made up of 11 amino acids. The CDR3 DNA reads TGTGCCAGCGGGGTGGGGAGTCGGGCTTTCTTT. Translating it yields CASGVGSRAFF.

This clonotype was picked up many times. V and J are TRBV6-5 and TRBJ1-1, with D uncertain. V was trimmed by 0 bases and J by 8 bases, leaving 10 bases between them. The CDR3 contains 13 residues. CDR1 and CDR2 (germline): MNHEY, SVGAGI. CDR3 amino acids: CASSYSIGSEAFF. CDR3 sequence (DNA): TGTGCCAGCAGTTACTCTATCGGAAGCGAAGCTTTCTTT.

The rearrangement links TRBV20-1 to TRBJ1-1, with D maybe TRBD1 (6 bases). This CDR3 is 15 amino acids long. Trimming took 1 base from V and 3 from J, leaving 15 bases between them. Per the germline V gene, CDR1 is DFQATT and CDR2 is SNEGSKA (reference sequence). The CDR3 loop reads CSARAPTGGDTEAFF. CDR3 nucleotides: TGCAGTGCTAGAGCGCCGACAGGTGGGGACACTGAAGCTTTCTTT.

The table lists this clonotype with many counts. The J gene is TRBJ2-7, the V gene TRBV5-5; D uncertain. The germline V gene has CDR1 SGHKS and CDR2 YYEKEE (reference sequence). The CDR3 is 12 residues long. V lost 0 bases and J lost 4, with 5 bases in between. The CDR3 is CASSLGEYEQYF. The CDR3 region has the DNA TGTGCCAGCAGCTTGGGAGAGTACGAGCAGTACTTC. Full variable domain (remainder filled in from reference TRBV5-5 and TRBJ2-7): DAGVTQSPTHLIKTRGQQVTLRCSPISGHKSVSWYQQVLGQGPQFIFQYYEKEERGRGNFPDRFSARQFPNYSSELNVNALLLGDSALYLCASSLGEYEQYFGPGTRLTVT.

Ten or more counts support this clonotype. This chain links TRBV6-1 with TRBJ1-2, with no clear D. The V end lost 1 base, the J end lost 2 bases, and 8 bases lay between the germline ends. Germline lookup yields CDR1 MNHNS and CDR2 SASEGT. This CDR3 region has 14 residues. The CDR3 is CASSEVEQNYGYTF. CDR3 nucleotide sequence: TGTGCCAGCAGTGAAGTCGAGCAGAACTATGGCTACACCTTC.